This T cell receptor beta chain is drawn from a study of CD8 T cells in ankylosing spondylitis. CDR3 length: 12 amino acids. V lost 11 bases to trimming and J lost 3 bases, with 11 bases between them. CDR1 is SNHLY and CDR2 is FYNNEI in the germline V gene. Study-wide results and limits: Seven to nine highly homologous variants formed a TCR beta motif that appeared characteristic of ankylosing spondylitis blood.

TCRdb independently ran MiXCR on the 5' RACE reads; one entry per CDR3 protein. The sample records a few hundred thousand distinct CDR3 sequences, 11% being singletons. This clonotype was picked up a small number of times. Its antigen is unidentified. The sequencing sample was made of blood, either unsorted or a sorted T cell fraction (not recorded which). The rearrangement uses TRBV2 and TRBJ1-3; tentative D call: TRBD1 (5 bases). This receptor was identified in a female donor with ankylosing spondylitis or in good health (not recorded which). In nucleotides, the CDR3 is TGTGCCTCCCGGGGCCTTGGAAACACCATATATTTT. Translating it yields CASRGLGNTIYF.